This entry is about one T cell receptor beta chain. Its target is not known. The data were produced by immunoSEQ multiplex PCR, yet TCRdb's version contains in-frame clones alone and is incomplete. The table records tens of thousands of clones, roughly nine tenths of them present only once. These data come from a study of cytomegalovirus exposure and HLA in healthy donors. Study-wide points: In vitro data verified a few CMV-associated chains as specific for CMV antigens. Both high specificity and high sensitivity reportedly marked the classifier's diagnosis of cytomegalovirus status.

Germline CDR1 reads LNHDA; CDR2 reads SQIVND (reference sequence). V trimming: 5 bases; J trimming: 12 bases; junction bases outside the gene matches: 16. The CDR3 length is 15 residues. The TCR comes from a woman aged 25-40 years in good health and CMV-seronegative. The sequenced material came from PBMCs. The chain links TRBV19 to TRBJ1-2, with TRBD1 matching 9 bases. The CDR3 reads CASSWMSGTGPIHTF. CDR3 in DNA: TGTGCCAGTAGTTGGATGTCGGGGACAGGGCCTATACACACCTTC.